The 15 T cell receptor beta chains below were found in one sample sequenced in a study of beta chain features in type 1 diabetes. Study-wide findings and caveats: The study found moderately but significantly shorter TCRB CDR3s in all four CD4+ subsets of Type 1 diabetes patients.

The authors reverse transcribed all of the isolated RNA, so sequencing captured expressed TCRB transcripts. Measured with immunoSEQ multiplex PCR; TCRdb has only the in-frame clones, and not every one. The profile shows a few hundred thousand clones, 9.5% to 10% of them singletons. What these receptors recognize is not known. Sequenced sample: central memory CD4+ T cells from blood. Receptors originate from a man aged 30 to 45 with type 1 diabetes.

The chain is built from TRBV5-1 and TRBJ2-3, with TRBD2 identical over 11 bases. Trimming removed 4 bases from V and 4 bases from J; junction bases left unmatched: 8. This CDR3 region has 16 residues. Germline assignment: CDR1 SGHRS and CDR2 YFSETQ. The CDR3 DNA is TGCGCCAGCAGCCGTGCGACTAGCGGGATTGCAGATACGCAGTATTTT. It yields the protein CASSRATSGIADTQYF. Supplemented by reference TRBV5-1 and TRBJ2-3, the full variable domain reads KAGVTQTPRYLIKTRGQQVTLSCSPISGHRSVSWYQQTPGQGLQFLFEYFSETQRNKGNFPGRFSGRQFSNSRSEMNVSTLELGDSALYLCASSRATSGIADTQYFGPGTRLTVL.

This clone was observed a few times. V usage is TRBV11-2 and J usage is TRBJ2-3, with D tentatively TRBD1 (5 bases). The germline V and J ends were trimmed by 8 bases and 2 bases, with 11 bases remaining between them. Germline V gives CDR1 SGHAT, CDR2 FQNNGV. The CDR3 extends over 13 amino acids. The DNA for the CDR3 is TGTGCCAGCTCCAGGGCCTACACAGATACGCAGTATTTT. Translated, it gives CASSRAYTDTQYF. The whole variable domain, filled in from reference TRBV11-2 and TRBJ2-3, reads EAGVAQSPRYKIIEKRQSVAFWCNPISGHATLYWYQQILGQGPKLLIQFQNNGVVDDSQLPKDRFSAERLKGVDSTLKIQPAKLEDSAVYLCASSRAYTDTQYFGPGTRLTVL.

The sample holds many counts of this clone. V is TRBV16 and J is TRBJ1-4; the D is unclear. Trimming removed 2 bases from V and 0 bases from J, with 10 bases in between. The germline V gene encodes CDR1 KGHSY and CDR2 FQNENV. CDR3 length: 16 residues. In nucleotides, the CDR3 is TGTGCCAGCAGCCAAGGGAAACTAGCAACTAATGAAAAACTGTTTTTT. This encodes CASSQGKLATNEKLFF.

The sample holds a few counts of this clone. The chain links TRBV4-1 to TRBJ2-2; D could derive from TRBD1 or TRBD2 (6 bases each). V lost 3 bases to trimming and J lost 1 base, with 15 bases between them. The CDR3 covers 17 residues. Germline CDR1 MGHRA, CDR2 YSYEKL. The CDR3 DNA sequence: TGCGCCAGCAGCCACCCCGGGGGCAGGAAGAACACCGGGGAGCTGTTTTTT. Translating gives CASSHPGGRKNTGELFF.

This chain links TRBV5-4 with TRBJ2-1; tentative D call: TRBD2 (5 bases). Trimming removed 3 bases at V and 4 bases at J, with 8 bases between. Per germline, CDR1 SGHNT and CDR2 YYREEE (reference sequence). The CDR3 length is 13 residues. The CDR3 here is CASSWELYNEQFF. The CDR3 DNA is TGTGCCAGCAGCTGGGAGCTTTACAATGAGCAGTTCTTC.

A few counts support this clone. The sample carries other DNA sequences with the same CDR3. This chain links TRBV4-3 with TRBJ2-3; D tentatively reads TRBD1 or TRBD2 (5 bases each). The CDR3 has 15 amino acids. Between the trimmed V and J ends, which lost 4 bases and 1 base, there was a span of 12 bases. The germline V gene has CDR1 LGHNA and CDR2 YSLEER. Written as DNA, the CDR3 is TGCGCCAGCAGCCCTATTGGGGGAGGCACAGATACGCAGTATTTT. Its translation: CASSPIGGGTDTQYF.

The CDR3 here is CASKPEAEAEKLFF. CDR3 DNA sequence: TGCGCCAGCAAACCTGAGGCCGAGGCAGAAAAACTGTTTTTT. This chain uses TRBV5-1 with TRBJ1-4, with D uncertain. Trimming pared 6 bases from V and 8 bases from J, leaving 17 bases between. This CDR3 has 14 residues. From germline, CDR1 is SGHRS and CDR2 YFSETQ.

This clone has a handful of counts. The same CDR3 also results from other DNA sequences found in this sample. This chain links TRBV27 with TRBJ2-6; D is uncertain. The CDR3 is 14 amino acids. V gave up 2 bases and J gave up 0 bases, with 2 bases separating them. From germline, CDR1 is MNHEY and CDR2 SMNVEV (reference sequence). CDR3 sequence reads: CASSLSSGANVLTF. The CDR3 nucleotides are TGTGCCAGCAGTTTAAGCTCTGGGGCCAACGTCCTGACTTTC.

This chain joins TRBV28 and TRBJ2-7; D unclear. The V gene's germline CDR1 is MDHEN and CDR2 SYDVKM. CDR3 length: 13 amino acids. V lost 6 bases and J 3 bases, leaving 12 bases between the germline ends. CDR3 amino acids: CASSLSDHYEQYF. CDR3 nucleotides: TGTGCCAGCAGCCTATCCGATCACTACGAGCAGTACTTC.

The chain uses TRBV19 and TRBJ1-5; D is undetermined. Germline values: CDR1 LNHDA, CDR2 SQIVND (reference sequence). CDR3 size: 12 residues. Trimming removed 7 bases from V and 5 bases from J, with 9 bases in between. The CDR3: CASNLIDQPQHF. The CDR3 region has the DNA TGTGCCAGTAATCTCATAGATCAGCCCCAGCATTTT.

V is TRBV5-4 and J is TRBJ1-4; no clear D gene. Per germline, CDR1 SGHNT and CDR2 YYREEE (reference sequence). V lost 7 bases and J 3 bases, leaving 7 bases between the germline ends. The CDR3 consists of 12 residues. The CDR3 nucleotides are TGTGCCAGCGCTGGCCCTAATGAAAAACTGTTTTTT. Amino acid sequence: CASAGPNEKLFF.

The chain links TRBV6-5 to TRBJ1-5, with D perhaps TRBD1 (6 bases). The germline V gene encodes CDR1 MNHEY and CDR2 SVGAGI. The CDR3 runs 15 residues. V shed 7 bases and J shed 4 bases, with 17 bases lying between them. The CDR3 loop is CASNPQGTSNQPQHF. CDR3 in DNA: TGTGCCAGCAATCCACAGGGAACTTCGAATCAGCCCCAGCATTTT.

This clone was seen a few times. This chain joins TRBV9 and TRBJ2-1, with 7 bases that match TRBD2. V trimming: 5 bases; J trimming: 9 bases; junction bases outside the gene matches: 5. This CDR3 spans 12 amino acids. Germline V CDR1 and CDR2: SGDLS, YYNGEE. CDR3 amino acids: CASSSAGIEQFF. CDR3 in DNA: TGTGCCAGCAGTTCAGCGGGGATTGAGCAGTTCTTC.

This rearrangement joins TRBV4-2 to TRBJ1-4; TRBD1 is a possible D gene (5 bases). Germline V lookup: CDR1 LGHNA, CDR2 YNFKEQ. V was pared by 0 bases and J by 4 bases, with 9 bases between. CDR3 size: 15 residues. CDR3 bases: TGTGCCAGCAGCCAAGAACCGGGGGATAATGAAAAACTGTTTTTT. Translated, it gives CASSQEPGDNEKLFF.

This clone showed up just a few times. This rearrangement joins TRBV5-8 to TRBJ2-3; 7 bases fit TRBD1. CDR3 length equals 13 residues. Trimming took 9 bases from V and 1 from J; bases not matched to a gene: 5. From germline, CDR1 is SGHTS and CDR2 YDEGEE. DNA for the CDR3: TGTGCCACCCGCACAGGGGGCACAGATACGCAGTATTTT. This encodes CATRTGGTDTQYF.